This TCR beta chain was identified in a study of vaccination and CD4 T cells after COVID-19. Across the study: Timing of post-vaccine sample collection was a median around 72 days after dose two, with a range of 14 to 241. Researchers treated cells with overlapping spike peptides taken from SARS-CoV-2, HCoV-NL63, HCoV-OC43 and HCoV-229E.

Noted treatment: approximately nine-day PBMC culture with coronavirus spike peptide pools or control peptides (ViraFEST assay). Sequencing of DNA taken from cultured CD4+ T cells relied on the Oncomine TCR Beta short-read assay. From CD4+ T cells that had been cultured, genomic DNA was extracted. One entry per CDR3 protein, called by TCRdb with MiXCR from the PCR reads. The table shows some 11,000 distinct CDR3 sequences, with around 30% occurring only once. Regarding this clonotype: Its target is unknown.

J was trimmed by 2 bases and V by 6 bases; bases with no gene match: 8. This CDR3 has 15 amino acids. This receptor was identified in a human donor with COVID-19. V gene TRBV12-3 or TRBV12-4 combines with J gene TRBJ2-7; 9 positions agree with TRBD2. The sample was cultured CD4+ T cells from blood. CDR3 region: CASSRSGGPPYEQYF. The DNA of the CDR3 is TGTGCCAGCAGCCGCAGCGGGGGGCCCCCCTACGAGCAGTACTTC.